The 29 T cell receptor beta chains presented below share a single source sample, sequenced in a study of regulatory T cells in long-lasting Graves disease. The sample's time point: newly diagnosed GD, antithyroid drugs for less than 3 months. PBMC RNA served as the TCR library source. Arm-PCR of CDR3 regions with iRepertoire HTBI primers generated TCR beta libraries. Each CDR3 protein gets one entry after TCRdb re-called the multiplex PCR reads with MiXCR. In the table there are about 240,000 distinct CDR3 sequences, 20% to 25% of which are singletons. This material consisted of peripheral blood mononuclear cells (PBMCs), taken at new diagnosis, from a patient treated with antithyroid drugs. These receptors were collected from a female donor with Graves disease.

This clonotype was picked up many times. The CDR3: CSADRSTGYLAKNIQYF. The CDR3 DNA is TGCAGTGCTGACCGTTCGACAGGGTATCTAGCCAAAAACATTCAGTACTTC. V and J are TRBV20-1 and TRBJ2-4, with 7 bases aligning to TRBD1. The V gene end was trimmed by 5 bases and the J gene end by 0 bases; junction bases not matched to a gene: 13. The CDR3 sequence is 17 residues long. Germline loops: CDR1 DFQATT, CDR2 SNEGSKA (reference sequence).

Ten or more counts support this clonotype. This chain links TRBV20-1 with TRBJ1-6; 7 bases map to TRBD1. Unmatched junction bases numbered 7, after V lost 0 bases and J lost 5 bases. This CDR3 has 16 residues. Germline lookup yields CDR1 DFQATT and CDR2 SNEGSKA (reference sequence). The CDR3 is CSARDLPQGDNSPLHF. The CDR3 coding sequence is TGCAGTGCTAGAGACCTTCCGCAGGGGGATAATTCACCCCTCCACTTT.

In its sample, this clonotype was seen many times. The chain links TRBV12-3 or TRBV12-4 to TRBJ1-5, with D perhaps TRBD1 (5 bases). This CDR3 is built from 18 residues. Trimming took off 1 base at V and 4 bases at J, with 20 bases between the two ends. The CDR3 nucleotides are TGTGCCAGCAGTTTAGGACGTGCTGGGGGGGGTGGGAATCAGCCCCAGCATTTT. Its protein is CASSLGRAGGGGNQPQHF.

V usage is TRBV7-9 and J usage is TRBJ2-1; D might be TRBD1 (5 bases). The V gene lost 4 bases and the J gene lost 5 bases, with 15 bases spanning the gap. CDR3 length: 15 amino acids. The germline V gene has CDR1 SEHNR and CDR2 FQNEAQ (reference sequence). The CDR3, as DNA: TGTGCCAGCAGCTCTGGTGGGGCATATGACAATGAGCAGTTCTTC. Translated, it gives CASSSGGAYDNEQFF.

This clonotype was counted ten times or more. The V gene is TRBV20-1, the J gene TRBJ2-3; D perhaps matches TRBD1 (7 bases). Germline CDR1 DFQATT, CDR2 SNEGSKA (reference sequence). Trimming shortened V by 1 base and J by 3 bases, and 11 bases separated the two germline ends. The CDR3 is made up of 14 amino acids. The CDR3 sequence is CSARGQGGTDTQYF. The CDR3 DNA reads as TGCAGTGCTAGAGGTCAGGGGGGTACAGATACGCAGTATTTT.

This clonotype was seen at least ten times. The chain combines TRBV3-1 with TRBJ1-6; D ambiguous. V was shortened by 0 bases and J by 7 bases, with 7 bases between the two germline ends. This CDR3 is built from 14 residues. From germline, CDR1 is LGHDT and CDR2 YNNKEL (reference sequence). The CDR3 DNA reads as TGTGCCAGCAGCCAAGAGGTCAGGAATTCACCCCTCCACTTT. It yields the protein CASSQEVRNSPLHF.

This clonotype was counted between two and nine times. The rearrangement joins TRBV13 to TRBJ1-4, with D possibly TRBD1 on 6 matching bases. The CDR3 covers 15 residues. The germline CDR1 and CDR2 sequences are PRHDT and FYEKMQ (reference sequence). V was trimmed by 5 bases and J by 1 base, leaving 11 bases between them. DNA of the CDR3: TGTGCCAGCAGCCAGCACAGGGTAACTAATGAAAAACTGTTTTTT. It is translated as CASSQHRVTNEKLFF.

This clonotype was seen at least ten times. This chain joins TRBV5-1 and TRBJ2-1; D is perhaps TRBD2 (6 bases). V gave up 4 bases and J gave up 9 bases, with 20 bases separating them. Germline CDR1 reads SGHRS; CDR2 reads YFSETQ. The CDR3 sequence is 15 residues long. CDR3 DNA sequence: TGCGCCAGCAGCCCGTGGGGGGAGCCGGGAATTGAGCAGTTCTTC. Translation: CASSPWGEPGIEQFF.

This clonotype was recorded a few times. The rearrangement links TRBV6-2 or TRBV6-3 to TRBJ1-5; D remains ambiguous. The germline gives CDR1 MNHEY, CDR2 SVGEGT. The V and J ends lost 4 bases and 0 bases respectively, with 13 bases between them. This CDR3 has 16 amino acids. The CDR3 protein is CASSFPSGYSNQPQHF. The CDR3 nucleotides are TGTGCCAGCAGTTTCCCTTCTGGGTATAGCAATCAGCCCCAGCATTTT.

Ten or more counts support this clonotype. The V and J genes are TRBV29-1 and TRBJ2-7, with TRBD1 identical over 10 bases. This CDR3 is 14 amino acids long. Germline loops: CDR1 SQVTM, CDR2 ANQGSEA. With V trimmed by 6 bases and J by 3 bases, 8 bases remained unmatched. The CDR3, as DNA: TGCAGCGTCTACGGGACAGGGGATTTCTACGAGCAGTACTTC. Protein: CSVYGTGDFYEQYF.

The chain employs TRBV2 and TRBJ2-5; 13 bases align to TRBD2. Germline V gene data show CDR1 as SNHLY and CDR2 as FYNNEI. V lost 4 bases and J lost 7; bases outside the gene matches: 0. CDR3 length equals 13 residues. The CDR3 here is CASSGTSGGTQYF. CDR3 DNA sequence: TGTGCCAGCAGTGGGACTAGCGGGGGGACCCAGTACTTC.

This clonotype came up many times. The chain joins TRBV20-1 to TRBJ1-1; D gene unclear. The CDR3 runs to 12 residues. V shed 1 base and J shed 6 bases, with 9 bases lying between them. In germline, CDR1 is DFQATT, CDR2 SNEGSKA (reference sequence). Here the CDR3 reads CSARVGIPEAFF. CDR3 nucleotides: TGCAGTGCTAGAGTAGGAATCCCTGAAGCTTTCTTT.

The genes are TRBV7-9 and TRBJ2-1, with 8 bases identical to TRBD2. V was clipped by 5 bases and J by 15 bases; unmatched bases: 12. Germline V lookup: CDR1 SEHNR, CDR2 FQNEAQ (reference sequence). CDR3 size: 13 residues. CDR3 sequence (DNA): TGTGCCAGCAGCCCTTATAGCGGGGCGGATCGGTTCTTC. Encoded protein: CASSPYSGADRFF.

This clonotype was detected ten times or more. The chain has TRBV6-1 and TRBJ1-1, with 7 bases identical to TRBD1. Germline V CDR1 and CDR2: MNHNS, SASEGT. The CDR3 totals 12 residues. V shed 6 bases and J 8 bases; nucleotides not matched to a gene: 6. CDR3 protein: CASRSGTDEAFF. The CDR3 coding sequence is TGTGCCAGCAGGTCCGGGACAGACGAAGCTTTCTTT.

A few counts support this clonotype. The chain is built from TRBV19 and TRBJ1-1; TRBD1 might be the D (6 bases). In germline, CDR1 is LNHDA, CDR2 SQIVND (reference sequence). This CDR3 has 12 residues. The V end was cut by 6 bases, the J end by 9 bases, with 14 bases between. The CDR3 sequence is CASRVTGTKAFF. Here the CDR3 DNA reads TGTGCCAGTAGGGTTACAGGGACGAAAGCTTTCTTT.

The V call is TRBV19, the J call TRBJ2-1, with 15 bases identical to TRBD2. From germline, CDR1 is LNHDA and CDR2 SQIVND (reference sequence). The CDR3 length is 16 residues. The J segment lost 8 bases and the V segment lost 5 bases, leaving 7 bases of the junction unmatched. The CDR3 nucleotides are TGTGCCAGTAGTTTCTGGACTAGCGGGGGGGCGGATGAGCAGTTCTTC. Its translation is CASSFWTSGGADEQFF.

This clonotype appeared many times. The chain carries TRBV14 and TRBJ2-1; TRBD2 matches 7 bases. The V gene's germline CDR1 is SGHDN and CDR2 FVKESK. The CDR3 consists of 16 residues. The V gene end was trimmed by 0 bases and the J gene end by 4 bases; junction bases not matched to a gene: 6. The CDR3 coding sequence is TGTGCCAGCAGCCAAGATCGAGGGAGGGTTTACAATGAGCAGTTCTTC. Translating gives CASSQDRGRVYNEQFF.

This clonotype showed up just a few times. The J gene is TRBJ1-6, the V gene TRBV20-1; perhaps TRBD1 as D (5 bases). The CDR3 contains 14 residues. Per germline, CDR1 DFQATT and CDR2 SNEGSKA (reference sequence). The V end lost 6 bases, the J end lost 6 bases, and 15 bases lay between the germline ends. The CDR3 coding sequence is TGCAGTGCCAGTCGGGGACCGATTAATTCACCCCTCCACTTT. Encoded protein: CSASRGPINSPLHF.

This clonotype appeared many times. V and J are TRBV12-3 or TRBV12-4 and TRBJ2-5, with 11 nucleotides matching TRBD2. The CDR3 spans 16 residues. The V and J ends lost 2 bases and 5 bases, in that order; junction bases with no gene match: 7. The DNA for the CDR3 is TGTGCCAGCAGTTTATCTAGCGGGGGGACTGGGGAGACCCAGTACTTC. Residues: CASSLSSGGTGETQYF.

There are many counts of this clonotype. Here the CDR3 reads CASSQDRWQPQHF. In DNA, the CDR3 is TGTGCCAGCAGCCAAGATAGGTGGCAGCCCCAGCATTTT. The rearrangement uses TRBV3-1 and TRBJ1-5, with D hard to call. Germline loops: CDR1 LGHDT, CDR2 YNNKEL (reference sequence). V lost 0 bases and J 7 bases, leaving 7 bases between the germline ends. The CDR3 covers 13 residues.

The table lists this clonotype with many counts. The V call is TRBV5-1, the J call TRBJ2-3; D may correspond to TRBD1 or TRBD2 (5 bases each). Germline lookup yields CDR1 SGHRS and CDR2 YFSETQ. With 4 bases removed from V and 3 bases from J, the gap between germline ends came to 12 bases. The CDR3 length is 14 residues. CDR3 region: CASSTERTTDTQYF. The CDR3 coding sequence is TGCGCCAGCAGCACCGAGCGGACAACAGATACGCAGTATTTT.

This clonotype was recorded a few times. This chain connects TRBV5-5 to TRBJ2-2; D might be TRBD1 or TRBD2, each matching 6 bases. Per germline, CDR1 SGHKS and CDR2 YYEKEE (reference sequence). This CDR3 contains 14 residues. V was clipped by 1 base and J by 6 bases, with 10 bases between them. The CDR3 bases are TGTGCCAGCAGCTTGCGGGGGCGGGCCGGGGAGCTGTTTTTT. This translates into CASSLRGRAGELFF.

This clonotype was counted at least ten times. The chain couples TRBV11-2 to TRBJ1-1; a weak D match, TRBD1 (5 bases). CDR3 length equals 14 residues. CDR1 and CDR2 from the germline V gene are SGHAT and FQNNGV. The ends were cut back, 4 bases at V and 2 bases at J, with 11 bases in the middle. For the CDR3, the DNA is TGTGCCAGCAGCTCCCGGGACCTCAACACTGAAGCTTTCTTT. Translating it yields CASSSRDLNTEAFF.

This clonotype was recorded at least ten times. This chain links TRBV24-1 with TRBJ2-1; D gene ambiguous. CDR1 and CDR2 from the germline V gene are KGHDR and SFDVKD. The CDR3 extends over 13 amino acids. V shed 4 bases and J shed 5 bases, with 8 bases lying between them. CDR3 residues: CATSDSDHNEQFF. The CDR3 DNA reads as TGTGCCACCAGTGACTCAGACCACAATGAGCAGTTCTTC.

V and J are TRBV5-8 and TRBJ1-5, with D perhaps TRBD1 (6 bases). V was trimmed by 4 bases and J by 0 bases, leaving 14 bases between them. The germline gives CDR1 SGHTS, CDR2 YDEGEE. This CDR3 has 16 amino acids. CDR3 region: CASSHGVGGSNQPQHF. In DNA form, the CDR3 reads TGTGCCAGCAGCCACGGGGTAGGGGGTAGCAATCAGCCCCAGCATTTT.

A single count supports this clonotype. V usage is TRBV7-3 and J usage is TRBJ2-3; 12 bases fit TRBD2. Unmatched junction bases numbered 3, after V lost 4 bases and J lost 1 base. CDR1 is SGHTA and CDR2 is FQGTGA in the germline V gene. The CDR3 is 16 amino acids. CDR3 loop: CASSSLAGGGTDTQYF. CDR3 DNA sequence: TGTGCCAGCAGCTCTCTAGCGGGAGGGGGCACAGATACGCAGTATTTT.

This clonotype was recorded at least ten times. CDR3 amino acids: CASSLDSGLGRTQYF. CDR3 coding DNA: TGTGCCAGCAGCTTAGATTCGGGGCTAGGACGGACCCAGTACTTC. The chain employs TRBV11-3 and TRBJ2-5; D is tentatively TRBD1 or TRBD2 (5 bases each). Germline CDR1 reads SGHNT; CDR2 reads YENEEA. Trimming removed 0 bases at V and 7 bases at J, with 15 bases between. This CDR3 contains 15 residues.

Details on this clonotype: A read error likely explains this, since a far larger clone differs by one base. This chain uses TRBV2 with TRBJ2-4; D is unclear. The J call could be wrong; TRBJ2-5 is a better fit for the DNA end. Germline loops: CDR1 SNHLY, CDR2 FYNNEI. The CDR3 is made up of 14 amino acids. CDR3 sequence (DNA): TGTGCCAGCAGTGGATGTCCCCGCGGAGAGACCCAGTACTTC. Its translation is CASSGCPRGETQYF.

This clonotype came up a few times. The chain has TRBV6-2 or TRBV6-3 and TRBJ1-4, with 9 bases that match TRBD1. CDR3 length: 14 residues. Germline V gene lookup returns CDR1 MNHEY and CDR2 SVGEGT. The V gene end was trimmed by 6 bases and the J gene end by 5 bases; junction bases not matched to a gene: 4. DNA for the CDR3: TGTGCCAGCAGACGGACAGGGGAAAATGAAAAACTGTTTTTT. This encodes CASRRTGENEKLFF.